This is a list of T cell receptor beta chains from one sample in a study of beta chain features in type 1 diabetes. The data were produced by immunoSEQ multiplex PCR, yet TCRdb's version contains in-frame clones alone and is incomplete. This sample has 430,000 or so clones, with over 9.5% found just once. Sequencing was done on a sample of naive CD4+ T cells from blood. The receptors stem from a woman younger than 35 in good health. CDR3s include the opening cysteine and the closing phenylalanine or tryptophan. A D gene is named only where the DNA matches it firmly. Expanded clones are given a class, and other clones once, few, many or no size at all.

>few|TRBV7-9|TRBD2|TRBJ2-3
TGTGCCAGCAGCTACCGAGCGGGAGGGAGGATTAAAGATACGCAGTATTTT
CASSYRAGGRIKDTQYF
>NA|TRBV5-4|TRBD1|TRBJ1-4
TGTGCCAGCAGCTTGGGGACAGGGGCCGAAAAACTGTTTTTT
CASSLGTGAEKLFF
>NA|TRBV5-6|NA|TRBJ1-1
TGTGCCAGCAGCTGGGACCGGCTGAACACTGAAGCTTTCTTT
CASSWDRLNTEAFF
>NA|TRBV30|TRBD2|TRBJ2-1
TGTGCCTGGAACTACTTAGCGGGAGGTCAGGGTGAGCAGTTCTTC
CAWNYLAGGQGEQFF
>NA|TRBV6-4|NA|TRBJ1-2
TGTGCCAGCCGAAGGGGGGAGAACTATGGCTACACCTTC
CASRRGENYGYTF
>NA|TRBV9|NA|TRBJ2-5
TGTGCCAGCAGCGTTGGCTTTGGCCAGGGGACCCAGTACTTC
CASSVGFGQGTQYF
>few|TRBV7-6|NA|TRBJ2-1
TGTGCCAGCAGTCGTTTTACGAATGAGCAGTTCTTC
CASSRFTNEQFF
>few|TRBV5-6|NA|TRBJ2-3
TGTGCCAGCAGCTTGAGGGGTACGCAGTATTTT
CASSLRGTQYF
>NA|TRBV28|NA|TRBJ2-2
TGTGCCAGCAGCCTGGCCGGAAAGCTGTTTTTT
CASSLAGKLFF
>NA|TRBV11-2|NA|TRBJ2-5
TGTGCCAGCAGCTTGTCAGAGACCCAGTACTTC
CASSLSETQYF
>few|TRBV7-2|TRBD1|TRBJ1-1
TGTGCCAGCAGCTCCCTCCCGGGACAGGGTTCTTTCTTT
CASSSLPGQGSFF
>few|TRBV5-6|TRBD2|TRBJ2-7
TGTGCCAGCAGCTTGATCCTAGCGGGAGCCCACGAGCAGTACTTC
CASSLILAGAHEQYF
>few|TRBV9|NA|TRBJ2-3
TGTGCCAGCAGCGTAGTTGCAGGGCAATCGACAGATACGCAGTATTTT
CASSVVAGQSTDTQYF
>few|TRBV29-1|NA|TRBJ2-1
TGCAGCGTTCCAGGGGGGGAGTTCTTC
CSVPGGEFF
>few|TRBV7-2|NA|TRBJ2-2
TGTGCCAGCAGCTTCCTGCGGCCCCCGGGCACCGGGGAGCTGTTTTTT
CASSFLRPPGTGELFF
>NA|TRBV7-7|NA|TRBJ2-3
TGTGCCAGCAGCTCGGGGCAGACAGATACGCAGTATTTT
CASSSGQTDTQYF
>NA|TRBV7-2|NA|TRBJ2-1
TGTGCCAGCAGCTTAGGGCAGGGGAGAAGCAATGAGCAGTTCTTC
CASSLGQGRSNEQFF
>few|TRBV7-2|NA|TRBJ2-5
TGTGCCAGCAGCTTGGGTCTTTTGCGAGAGACCCAGTACTTC
CASSLGLLRETQYF
>few|TRBV9|NA|TRBJ1-1
TGTGCCAGCAGCCCCCCGCATTTAACGAACACTGAAGCTTTCTTT
CASSPPHLTNTEAFF
>few|TRBV11-2|TRBD1|TRBJ2-5
TGTGCCAGCAGCTTTGGCGGACAGGGGGCTCAAGAGACCCAGTACTTC
CASSFGGQGAQETQYF
>NA|TRBV9|NA|TRBJ2-1
TGTGCCAGCAGCAGGGATGGAGCTTACAATGAGCAGTTCTTC
CASSRDGAYNEQFF
>NA|TRBV9|TRBD2|TRBJ2-1
TGTGCCAGCAGCCGGGCGGGAGGGGAATCCAATGAGCAGTTCTTC
CASSRAGGESNEQFF
>NA|TRBV6-5|NA|TRBJ2-1
TGTGCCGGTCCCCCGGGACGGAACTACAATGAGCAGTTCTTC
CAGPPGRNYNEQFF
>NA|TRBV29-1|TRBD1|TRBJ2-5
TGCAGCGTTGACCACAGGGGGCGAGAGACCCAGTACTTC
CSVDHRGRETQYF
>few|TRBV9|NA|TRBJ2-1
TGTGCCAGCAGCGTAGATATGGGTGACAATGAGCAGTTCTTC
CASSVDMGDNEQFF
>NA|TRBV7-2|NA|TRBJ2-1
TGTGCCAGCAGTTCGTTGCAGGGAGGTCCCAATGAGCAGTTCTTC
CASSSLQGGPNEQFF
>few|TRBV9|NA|TRBJ1-4
TGTGCCAGCAGCCCTAGGGGGGATGGCACTAATGAAAAACTGTTTTTT
CASSPRGDGTNEKLFF
>NA|TRBV7-9|NA|TRBJ1-1
TGTGCCAGCAGTTACACAGCGAACACTGAAGCTTTCTTT
CASSYTANTEAFF
>few|TRBV5-1|TRBD2|TRBJ2-3
TGCGCCAGCAGCTTCCCCCTAGCGGGGAGCACAGATACGCAGTATTTT
CASSFPLAGSTDTQYF
>few|TRBV29-1|NA|TRBJ1-2
TGCAGCGTTGGGTGGGCGGACTATGGCTACACCTTC
CSVGWADYGYTF
>few|TRBV5-1|NA|TRBJ2-7
TGCGCCAGCAGCCCCTCCGGGGCCTACGAGCAGTACTTC
CASSPSGAYEQYF
>NA|TRBV29-1|NA|TRBJ2-1
TGCAGCGTTGCTTTTCCAAGGAACTACAATGAGCAGTTCTTC
CSVAFPRNYNEQFF
>NA|TRBV7-9|NA|TRBJ2-7
TGTGCCAGCAGCTTAGTTGGGGGGTACGATCCGTACTTC
CASSLVGGYDPYF
>NA|TRBV2|NA|TRBJ2-3
TGTGCCAGCAGTGCCCGACTAGTTCCAGATACGCAGTATTTT
CASSARLVPDTQYF
>NA|TRBV5-1|TRBD1|TRBJ1-6
TGCGCCAGCAGCAAGGTAAACGGGACAGTGGATTCACCCCTCCACTTT
CASSKVNGTVDSPLHF
>few|TRBV7-9|NA|TRBJ2-7
TGTGCCAGCAGCTTAGACCCACTCTACGAGCAGTACTTC
CASSLDPLYEQYF
>few|TRBV7-3|TRBD2|TRBJ2-1
TGTGCCAGCGGGACTAGCGGGAATGAGCAGTTCTTC
CASGTSGNEQFF
>NA|TRBV4-2|NA|TRBJ2-3
TGTGCCAGCAGCCAGTTAGGGCGGGCCTCCACAGATACGCAGTATTTT
CASSQLGRASTDTQYF
>few|TRBV4-1|NA|TRBJ1-2
TGCGCCAGCAGCCAGACAGGACCTCCTAACTATGGCTACACCTTC
CASSQTGPPNYGYTF
>NA|TRBV25-1|TRBD1|TRBJ2-1
TGTGCCAGCCGGACAGGGGCTGGCAATGAGCAGTTCTTC
CASRTGAGNEQFF
>few|TRBV2|NA|TRBJ2-1
TGTGCCACTAGTACGTATGAGCAGTTCTTC
CATSTYEQFF
>many|TRBV14|NA|TRBJ2-4
TGTGCCAGCAGCGTCTTGGGAGCCAAAAACATTCAGTACTTC
CASSVLGAKNIQYF
>NA|TRBV27|NA|TRBJ2-5
TGTGCCAGCAGTTCAAGGCCCTTAAAATGGCAAGAGACCCAGTACTTC
CASSSRPLKWQETQYF
>few|TRBV5-4|TRBD1|TRBJ2-1
TGTGCCAGCAGCTCGACAGGGATTGATGAGCAGTTCTTC
CASSSTGIDEQFF
>NA|TRBV7-9|TRBD2|TRBJ2-1
TGTGCCAGCAGCCCACTGGGGGAGGGTCAGTTCTTC
CASSPLGEGQFF
>NA|TRBV19|NA|TRBJ2-1
TGTGCCAGTAGTATTAGCCAGGGGAGCTCCTACAATGAGCAGTTCTTC
CASSISQGSSYNEQFF
>NA|TRBV20-1|NA|TRBJ1-2
TGCAGTGCTCAACGGGGCTATGGCTACACCTTC
CSAQRGYGYTF
>few|TRBV7-6|NA|TRBJ2-5
TGTGCCAGCAGCTTAGTAGAATCCCAAGAGACCCAGTACTTC
CASSLVESQETQYF
>few|TRBV7-2|NA|TRBJ2-3
TGTGCCAGCAGCCGAATTTCCGGAGGGGGCACAGATACGCAGTATTTT
CASSRISGGGTDTQYF
>few|TRBV5-1|TRBD2|TRBJ2-1
TGCGCCAGCAGCTTGGCTAGCGGGAATTACAATGAGCAGTTCTTC
CASSLASGNYNEQFF
>few|TRBV7-9|TRBD1|TRBJ1-2
TGTGCCATCAGGACAGGGGAGGACTATGGCTACACCTTC
CAIRTGEDYGYTF
>NA|TRBV4-2|NA|TRBJ1-1
TGTGCCAGCAGCCTCAACAGGGCCCTCGGGGACACTGAAGCTTTCTTT
CASSLNRALGDTEAFF
>few|TRBV4-1|TRBD1|TRBJ1-2
TGCGCCAGCAGCCAGCCGGGACAGGGTAATGGCTACACCTTC
CASSQPGQGNGYTF
>few|TRBV7-9|NA|TRBJ2-1
TGTGCCAGCAGAGGGGGTAATGAGCAGTTCTTC
CASRGGNEQFF
>few|TRBV7-2|NA|TRBJ2-2
TGTGCCAGCAGCTTAGTGGGACATGTGAACACCGGGGAGCTGTTTTTT
CASSLVGHVNTGELFF
>NA|TRBV2|NA|TRBJ2-5
TGTGCCAGCGGGGGGAAAGGGACCCAGTACTTC
CASGGKGTQYF